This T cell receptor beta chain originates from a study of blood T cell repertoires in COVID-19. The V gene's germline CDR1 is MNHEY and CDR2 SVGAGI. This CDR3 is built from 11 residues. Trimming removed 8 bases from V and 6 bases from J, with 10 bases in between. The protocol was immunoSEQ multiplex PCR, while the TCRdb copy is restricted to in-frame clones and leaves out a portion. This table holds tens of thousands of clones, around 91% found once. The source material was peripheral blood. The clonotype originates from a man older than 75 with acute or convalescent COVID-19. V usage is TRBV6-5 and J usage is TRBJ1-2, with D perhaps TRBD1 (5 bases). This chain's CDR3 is CASGRADGYTF. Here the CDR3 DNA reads TGTGCCAGCGGCAGGGCGGATGGCTACACCTTC.